The 6 T cell receptor beta chains given below trace back to one sample, sequenced in a study of human T cells and chemical hapten exposure. Time point given: patch test 2, 6 weeks after DPC sensitization. Treatment reported: therapeutic diphenylcyclopropenone sensitization with weekly scalp DPC. TCRdb re-called the RACE reads through MiXCR, storing one row per CDR3 protein. The table includes about 140,000 distinct CDR3 sequences, roughly 10% detected once. The sample here was whole blood, taken in connection with sensitization to the hapten diphenylcyclopropenone (DPC). These receptors were collected from a woman aged 45-65 years with alopecia areata. Some clones in this sample may be carry-over from other donors' samples.

This chain uses TRBV14 with TRBJ2-7, with 11 nucleotides matching TRBD2. J gave up 3 bases and V 1 base, and 5 bases lay outside the gene matches. CDR1 and CDR2 (germline): SGHDN, FVKESK. This CDR3 has 16 residues. Here the CDR3 reads CASSQGVTSGSYEQYF. The CDR3 region has the DNA TGTGCCAGCAGCCAAGGGGTCACTAGCGGGAGCTACGAGCAGTACTTC. Together with reference TRBV14 and TRBJ2-7, the CDR3 gives the full variable domain: EAGVTQFPSHSVIEKGQTVTLRCDPISGHDNLYWYRRVMGKEIKFLLHFVKESKQDESGMPNNRFLAERTGGTYSTLKVQPAELEDSGVYFCASSQGVTSGSYEQYFGPGTRLTVT.

This clonotype was detected a few times. The J gene is TRBJ2-1, the V gene TRBV28; 8 positions agree with TRBD1. The germline V gene has CDR1 MDHEN and CDR2 SYDVKM. The CDR3 is 16 amino acids. Trimming cost V 5 bases and J 6 bases; bases outside gene matches: 12. The CDR3 sequence: CASSTVGQGAGNEQFF. The CDR3 DNA is TGTGCCAGCAGTACCGTCGGGCAGGGGGCAGGCAATGAGCAGTTCTTC. The full variable domain, completed using reference TRBV28 and TRBJ2-1, is DVKVTQSSRYLVKRTGEKVFLECVQDMDHENMFWYRQDPGLGLRLIYFSYDVKMKEKGDIPEGYSVSREKKERFSLILESASTNQTSMYLCASSTVGQGAGNEQFFGPGTRLTVL.

The CDR3 nucleotides read TGTGCCAGCAGCTTGGACAGACAGGGGACAATACCCCTCCACTTT. This gives the protein CASSLDRQGTIPLHF. J is TRBJ1-6 and V is TRBV5-6, with 8 bases identical to TRBD1. The germline CDR1 and CDR2 sequences are SGHDT and YYEEEE. V shed 0 bases, J shed 12 bases, and the junction held 8 bases outside the gene matches. The CDR3 covers 15 residues.

In its sample, this clonotype was seen many times. This chain connects TRBV19 to TRBJ1-5; the D gene is possibly TRBD1 (5 bases). The CDR3 length is 16 residues. Germline values: CDR1 LNHDA, CDR2 SQIVND (reference sequence). V was shortened by 5 bases and J by 2 bases, with 16 bases between the two germline ends. Here the CDR3 reads CASSFQTVSGNQPQHF. The DNA of the CDR3 is TGTGCCAGTAGTTTTCAGACAGTCTCGGGCAATCAGCCCCAGCATTTT.

Many counts were recorded for this clonotype. The chain uses TRBV5-6 and TRBJ2-7; the D is unclear. Germline V CDR1 and CDR2: SGHDT, YYEEEE. V dropped 0 bases and J dropped 2 bases, with 9 bases sitting between them. The CDR3 is 14 amino acids. CDR3: CASSLVQRPYEQYF. CDR3 coding DNA: TGTGCCAGCAGCTTGGTCCAGCGACCCTACGAGCAGTACTTC.

Only a few counts were recorded for this clonotype. The chain links TRBV12-2 to TRBJ1-6; TRBD1 reflects the table's D call only, with no check against the DNA. TRBV12-2 is termed a pseudogene. The CDR3 is made up of 12 amino acids. CDR3 loop: CALGGNNSPLHF. The CDR3, as DNA: TGTGCCCTTGGGGGGAATAATTCACCCCTCCACTTT.